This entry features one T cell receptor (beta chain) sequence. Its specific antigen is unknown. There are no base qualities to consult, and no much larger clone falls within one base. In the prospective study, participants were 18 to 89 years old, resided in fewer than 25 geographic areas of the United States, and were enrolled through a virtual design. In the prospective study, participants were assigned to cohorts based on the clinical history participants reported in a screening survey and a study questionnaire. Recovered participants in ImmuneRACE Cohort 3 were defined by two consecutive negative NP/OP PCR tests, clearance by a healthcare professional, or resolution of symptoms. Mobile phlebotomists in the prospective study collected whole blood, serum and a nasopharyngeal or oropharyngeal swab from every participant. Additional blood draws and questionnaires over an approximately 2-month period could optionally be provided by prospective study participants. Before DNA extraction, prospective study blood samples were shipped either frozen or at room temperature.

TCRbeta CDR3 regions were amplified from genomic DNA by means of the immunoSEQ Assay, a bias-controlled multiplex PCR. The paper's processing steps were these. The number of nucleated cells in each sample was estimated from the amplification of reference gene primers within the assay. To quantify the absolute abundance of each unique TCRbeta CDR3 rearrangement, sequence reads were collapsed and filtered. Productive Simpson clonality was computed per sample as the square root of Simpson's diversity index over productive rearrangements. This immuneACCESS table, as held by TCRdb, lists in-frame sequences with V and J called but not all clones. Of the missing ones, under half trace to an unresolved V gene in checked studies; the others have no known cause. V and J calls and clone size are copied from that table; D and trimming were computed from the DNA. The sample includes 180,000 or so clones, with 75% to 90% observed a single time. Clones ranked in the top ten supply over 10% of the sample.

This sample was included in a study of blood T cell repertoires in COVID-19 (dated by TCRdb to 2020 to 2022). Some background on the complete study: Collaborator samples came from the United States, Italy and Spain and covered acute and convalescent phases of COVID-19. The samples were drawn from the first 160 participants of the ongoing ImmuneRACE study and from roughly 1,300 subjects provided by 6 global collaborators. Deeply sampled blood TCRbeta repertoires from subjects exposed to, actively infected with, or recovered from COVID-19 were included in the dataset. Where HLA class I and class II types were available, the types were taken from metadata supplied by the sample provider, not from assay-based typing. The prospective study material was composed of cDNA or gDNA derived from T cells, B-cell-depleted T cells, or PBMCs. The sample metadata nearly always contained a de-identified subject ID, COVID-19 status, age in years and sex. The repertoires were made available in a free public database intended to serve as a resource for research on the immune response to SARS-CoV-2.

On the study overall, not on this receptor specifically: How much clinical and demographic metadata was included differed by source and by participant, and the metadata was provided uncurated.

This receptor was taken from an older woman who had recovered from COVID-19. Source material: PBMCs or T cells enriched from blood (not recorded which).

The DNA reads TGCGCCAGCAGCTTGGAAGGACTCTCTGGAAACACCATATATTTT. Translated, this gives CASSLEGLSGNTIYF. The chain couples TRBV5-1 to TRBJ1-3; no D gene is confidently identified. From cysteine to phenylalanine, the CDR3 is 15 amino acids long. The DNA shown is the 45-base CDR3, in frame from base 1. Reading the germline V gene gives CDR1 SGHRS and CDR2 YFSETQ. Trimming at the junction amounts to 0 bases on V and 0 bases on J, and the germline ends lie 7 bases apart.